Listed below are T cell receptor beta chains from one sample, sequenced in a study of STAT5B mutations in CD4+ large granular lymphocyte leukemia. TCRdb keeps only in-frame clones here, not all; method: immunoSEQ multiplex PCR. The top ten hold about 6% of the sample, which has some 29,000 clones, around 85% seen once. The sequencing sample was made of CD4+ T cells from blood buffy coats. The receptors were gathered from a human donor in good health. Each CDR3 is given with its conserved first and last residue. The D gene is left open where the match is weak. Part of the rows lack a size; the others show once, few, many or a class for expanded clones.

V gene	D gene	clone size	J gene	CDR3 DNA	CDR3 protein
TRBV4-3	TRBD1	NA	TRBJ2-1	TGCGCCAGCAGCCAAGAAGGGTACAGGGGCAATGAGCAGTTCTTC	CASSQEGYRGNEQFF
TRBV2	NA	NA	TRBJ2-3	TGTGCCAGCAGTGGACCCTGGGCAGGCACGGGCACAGATACGCAGTATTTT	CASSGPWAGTGTDTQYF
TRBV4-1	TRBD1	NA	TRBJ1-2	TGCGCCAGCAGTTGGCCGAAACAGGGGGCTCGGGGCTACACCTTC	CASSWPKQGARGYTF
TRBV28	TRBD1	few	TRBJ1-5	TGTGCCAGCAGTACGGGACAGGGGGTTCAGCCCCAGCATTTT	CASSTGQGVQPQHF
TRBV4-3	NA	NA	TRBJ2-7	TGCGCCAGCAGCCAAGATTGGGCGCCGCCCTACGAGCAGTACTTC	CASSQDWAPPYEQYF
TRBV6-1	NA	NA	TRBJ2-3	TGTGCCAGCAGTGCCCGAACGGGACTAGATACGCAGTATTTT	CASSARTGLDTQYF
TRBV25-1	NA	NA	TRBJ1-6	TGTGCCAGCAGTGAATGGCAGGGTTTCGGCTCACCCCTCCACTTT	CASSEWQGFGSPLHF
TRBV7-2	NA	NA	TRBJ2-1	TGTGCCAGCAGCACCCCGACTCCCTTCGAGCAGTTCTTC	CASSTPTPFEQFF
TRBV11-2	NA	NA	TRBJ1-2	TGTGCCAGCAGCTTTAGGGGGGGATCCCTAGCTAACTATGGCTACACCTTC	CASSFRGGSLANYGYTF
TRBV9	TRBD2	NA	TRBJ2-4	TGTGCCAGCAGCGTAGGACTAGCGGGGGGTGAAAACATTCAGTACTTC	CASSVGLAGGENIQYF
TRBV5-5	NA	NA	TRBJ1-4	TGTGCCAGCAGCCGAGGGCCGAATGAAAAACTGTTTTTT	CASSRGPNEKLFF
TRBV5-1	NA	NA	TRBJ1-2	TGCGCCAGCAGCTTCAGCATAGATTCTAACTATGGCTACACCTTC	CASSFSIDSNYGYTF
TRBV19	NA	NA	TRBJ2-5	TGTGCCAGTAGTATAAAAGGGCCTACTCGCCAAGAGACCCAGTACTTC	CASSIKGPTRQETQYF
TRBV4-1	TRBD2	NA	TRBJ2-1	TGCGCCAGCAGCCGACCCTGGACTAGCGGGGGTTACAATGAGCAGTTCTTC	CASSRPWTSGGYNEQFF
TRBV5-1	NA	once	TRBJ2-6	TGCGCCAGCAGCTTGATGGTCACTGGGGCCAACGTCCTGACTTTC	CASSLMVTGANVLTF
TRBV6-6	NA	NA	TRBJ1-4	TGTGCCAGCAGACCCAGGGCGGATAATGAAAAACTGTTTTTT	CASRPRADNEKLFF
TRBV7-2	NA	once	TRBJ1-2	TGTGCCAGCAGCTTAGGCTCCAGGGGCGACTATGGCTACACCTTC	CASSLGSRGDYGYTF
TRBV6-5	TRBD1	NA	TRBJ2-7	TGTGCCAGCAGTCGACCCCCACAGGGGGCTTACGAGCAGTACTTC	CASSRPPQGAYEQYF
TRBV7-2	NA	NA	TRBJ1-1	TGTGCCAGCAGATCCCGTGGGCCGAACACTGAAGCTTTCTTT	CASRSRGPNTEAFF